This TCR beta chain was obtained from a study of shared clonotypes between healthy human individuals. Overall study findings and caveats: Memory subsets had estimated richness that was generally smaller than that of naive subsets.

Naive CD8 cells were CD45RO-negative, positively selected for CCR7, excluding terminally differentiated effector memory CD45RA+ cells. This table comes from immunoSEQ multiplex PCR, and its TCRdb copy is limited to in-frame clones, with some not included. The sample consists of around 560,000 clones, approximately 95% of them appearing once. In germline, CDR1 is ENHRY, CDR2 SYGVKD. V was clipped by 0 bases and J by 1 base, with 12 bases between them. This CDR3 is built from 16 residues. For this clone: The antigen remains undetermined.

The sequence derives from a woman in her thirties in good health. The J gene is TRBJ1-1, the V gene TRBV10-3; D uncertain. The sequencing sample was made of naive CD8+ T cells sorted from blood. The CDR3 DNA reads TGTGCCATCAGTGAGTCGGAGGCGACAAGGAACACTGAAGCTTTCTTT. It specifies CAISESEATRNTEAFF.